This T cell receptor beta chain was profiled in a study of T-cell reconstitution after alpha-beta-depleted transplantation in children. Preparation of the TCRbeta library was carried out with unique molecular identifiers. TCRdb re-called the PCR reads with MiXCR, one entry per CDR3 protein. The data hold roughly 180,000 distinct CDR3 sequences, with approximately 15% observed a single time. This clonotype was recorded at least ten times. V was pared by 5 bases and J by 2 bases, with 14 bases between. Germline V gives CDR1 SEHNR, CDR2 FQNEAQ (reference sequence). The CDR3 contains 15 residues. This TCR was sampled from a human donor who donated a stem cell graft to a child with acute lymphoblastic leukemia. V and J are TRBV7-9 and TRBJ2-3; D is unresolved. The sequences come from PBMCs from the stem cell graft donor, collected from the stem cell graft. This CDR3 is CASSRGPSSTDTQYF. CDR3 in DNA: TGTGCCAGCAGCCGTGGGCCCTCCTCCACAGATACGCAGTATTTT.